This is a list of T cell receptor beta chains from one sample in a study of beta chain features in type 1 diabetes. Sequencing was performed with immunoSEQ multiplex PCR; in TCRdb, only in-frame clones are kept and a portion is missing. The sample gives 130,000 to 150,000 clones, around a tenth of which show up once; 0.55% to 0.85% is in the top ten. Sequencing was carried out using central memory CD4+ T cells from blood. The receptors shown here come from a young man in good health. Each CDR3 is given with its conserved first and last residue. D genes are given only for firm matches. Not every row has a clone size; where given, it reads once, few, many or a size class.

D gene | J gene | clone size | V gene | CDR3 DNA | CDR3 protein
NA | TRBJ1-2 | NA | TRBV2 | TGTGCCAGCAGGGCGGTCATCTATGGCTACACCTTC | CASRAVIYGYTF
TRBD2 | TRBJ2-2 | many | TRBV6-6 | TGTGCCAGCAGTCGAAGGACTAGCGCTATCCCCGGGGAGCTGTTTTTT | CASSRRTSAIPGELFF
TRBD2 | TRBJ2-5 | few | TRBV7-2 | TGTGCCAGCCTCCGCGGGACTAGCGGGGGACAAGAGACCCAGTACTTC | CASLRGTSGGQETQYF
NA | TRBJ1-1 | NA | TRBV4-1 | TGCGCCAGCAGCCAAGATGAGGGAACTGAAGCTTTCTTT | CASSQDEGTEAFF
TRBD2 | TRBJ2-7 | NA | TRBV5-1 | TGCGCCAGCAGCGAACTAGCGGGGGGCTCCACCTACGAGCAGTACTTC | CASSELAGGSTYEQYF
NA | TRBJ2-5 | few | TRBV7-9 | TGTGCCAGCAGCTTACTTGGGGCCGGACGAGAGACCCAGTACTTC | CASSLLGAGRETQYF
TRBD1 | TRBJ2-3 | NA | TRBV7-3 | TGTGCCAGCAGCCTTGACAGGGACACAGATACGCAGTATTTT | CASSLDRDTDTQYF
TRBD1 | TRBJ1-2 | NA | TRBV18 | TGCGCCAGCTCACCAGCGACAGGGTATTATGGCTACACCTTC | CASSPATGYYGYTF
TRBD2 | TRBJ2-3 | few | TRBV30 | TGTGCCTGGAGGTCTAGCGGAGATACGCAGTATTTT | CAWRSSGDTQYF
TRBD1 | TRBJ2-1 | NA | TRBV4-1 | TGCGCCAGCAGCCAAGAGGACAGGGTAAATTACAATGAGCAGTTCTTC | CASSQEDRVNYNEQFF
NA | TRBJ2-4 | few | TRBV19 | TGTGCCAGTAGTAACCTAGCCAACATTCAGTACTTC | CASSNLANIQYF
NA | TRBJ1-5 | NA | TRBV19 | TGTGCCAGTAGTATTACGCCGGGTATTGGAGCCCAGCATTTT | CASSITPGIGAQHF
NA | TRBJ2-5 | NA | TRBV28 | TGTGCCAGCAGTTTAGGAGGGACGGAGACCCAGTACTTC | CASSLGGTETQYF